This T cell receptor (beta chain) was recovered during a study of T cells in narcolepsy. Trimming cost V 4 bases and J 0 bases, with 10 bases left between them. This CDR3 has 15 residues. Germline loops: CDR1 SGHVS, CDR2 FNYEAQ. Study-wide results and caveats: Same-patient CSF and blood CD4+ T cell clonotypes included HCRT-specific and TRIB2-specific autoreactive ones. Reportedly, autoreactive clonotypes were serially detected in patients' blood but not controls'.

As for this clone: Its antigen is unknown.

Measured with immunoSEQ multiplex PCR; TCRdb has only the in-frame clones, and not every one. The data contain about 30,000 clones, approximately 85% of them singletons. The sequence was obtained from a human donor with narcolepsy. The chain is built from TRBV7-6 and TRBJ1-5; D is unresolved. The sample consisted of CD45RA- memory CD4+ T cells from PBMCs. For the CDR3, the DNA is TGTGCCAGCAGCTCCGGACCAAATAGCAATCAGCCCCAGCATTTT. Its translation: CASSSGPNSNQPQHF.